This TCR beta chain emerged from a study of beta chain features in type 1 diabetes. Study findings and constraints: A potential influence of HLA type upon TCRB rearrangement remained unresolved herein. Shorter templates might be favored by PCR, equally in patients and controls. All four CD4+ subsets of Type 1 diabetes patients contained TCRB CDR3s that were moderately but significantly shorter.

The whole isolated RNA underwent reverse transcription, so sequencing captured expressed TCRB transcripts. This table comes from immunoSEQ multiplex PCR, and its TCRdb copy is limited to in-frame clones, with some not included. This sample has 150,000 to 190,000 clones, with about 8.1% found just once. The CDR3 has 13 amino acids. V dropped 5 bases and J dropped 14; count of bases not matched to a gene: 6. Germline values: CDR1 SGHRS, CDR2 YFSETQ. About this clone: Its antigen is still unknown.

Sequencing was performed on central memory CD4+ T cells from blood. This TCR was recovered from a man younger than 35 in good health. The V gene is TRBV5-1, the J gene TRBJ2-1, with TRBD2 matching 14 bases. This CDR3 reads CASRMTSGGAEFF. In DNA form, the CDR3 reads TGCGCCAGCAGGATGACTAGCGGGGGGGCGGAGTTCTTC.